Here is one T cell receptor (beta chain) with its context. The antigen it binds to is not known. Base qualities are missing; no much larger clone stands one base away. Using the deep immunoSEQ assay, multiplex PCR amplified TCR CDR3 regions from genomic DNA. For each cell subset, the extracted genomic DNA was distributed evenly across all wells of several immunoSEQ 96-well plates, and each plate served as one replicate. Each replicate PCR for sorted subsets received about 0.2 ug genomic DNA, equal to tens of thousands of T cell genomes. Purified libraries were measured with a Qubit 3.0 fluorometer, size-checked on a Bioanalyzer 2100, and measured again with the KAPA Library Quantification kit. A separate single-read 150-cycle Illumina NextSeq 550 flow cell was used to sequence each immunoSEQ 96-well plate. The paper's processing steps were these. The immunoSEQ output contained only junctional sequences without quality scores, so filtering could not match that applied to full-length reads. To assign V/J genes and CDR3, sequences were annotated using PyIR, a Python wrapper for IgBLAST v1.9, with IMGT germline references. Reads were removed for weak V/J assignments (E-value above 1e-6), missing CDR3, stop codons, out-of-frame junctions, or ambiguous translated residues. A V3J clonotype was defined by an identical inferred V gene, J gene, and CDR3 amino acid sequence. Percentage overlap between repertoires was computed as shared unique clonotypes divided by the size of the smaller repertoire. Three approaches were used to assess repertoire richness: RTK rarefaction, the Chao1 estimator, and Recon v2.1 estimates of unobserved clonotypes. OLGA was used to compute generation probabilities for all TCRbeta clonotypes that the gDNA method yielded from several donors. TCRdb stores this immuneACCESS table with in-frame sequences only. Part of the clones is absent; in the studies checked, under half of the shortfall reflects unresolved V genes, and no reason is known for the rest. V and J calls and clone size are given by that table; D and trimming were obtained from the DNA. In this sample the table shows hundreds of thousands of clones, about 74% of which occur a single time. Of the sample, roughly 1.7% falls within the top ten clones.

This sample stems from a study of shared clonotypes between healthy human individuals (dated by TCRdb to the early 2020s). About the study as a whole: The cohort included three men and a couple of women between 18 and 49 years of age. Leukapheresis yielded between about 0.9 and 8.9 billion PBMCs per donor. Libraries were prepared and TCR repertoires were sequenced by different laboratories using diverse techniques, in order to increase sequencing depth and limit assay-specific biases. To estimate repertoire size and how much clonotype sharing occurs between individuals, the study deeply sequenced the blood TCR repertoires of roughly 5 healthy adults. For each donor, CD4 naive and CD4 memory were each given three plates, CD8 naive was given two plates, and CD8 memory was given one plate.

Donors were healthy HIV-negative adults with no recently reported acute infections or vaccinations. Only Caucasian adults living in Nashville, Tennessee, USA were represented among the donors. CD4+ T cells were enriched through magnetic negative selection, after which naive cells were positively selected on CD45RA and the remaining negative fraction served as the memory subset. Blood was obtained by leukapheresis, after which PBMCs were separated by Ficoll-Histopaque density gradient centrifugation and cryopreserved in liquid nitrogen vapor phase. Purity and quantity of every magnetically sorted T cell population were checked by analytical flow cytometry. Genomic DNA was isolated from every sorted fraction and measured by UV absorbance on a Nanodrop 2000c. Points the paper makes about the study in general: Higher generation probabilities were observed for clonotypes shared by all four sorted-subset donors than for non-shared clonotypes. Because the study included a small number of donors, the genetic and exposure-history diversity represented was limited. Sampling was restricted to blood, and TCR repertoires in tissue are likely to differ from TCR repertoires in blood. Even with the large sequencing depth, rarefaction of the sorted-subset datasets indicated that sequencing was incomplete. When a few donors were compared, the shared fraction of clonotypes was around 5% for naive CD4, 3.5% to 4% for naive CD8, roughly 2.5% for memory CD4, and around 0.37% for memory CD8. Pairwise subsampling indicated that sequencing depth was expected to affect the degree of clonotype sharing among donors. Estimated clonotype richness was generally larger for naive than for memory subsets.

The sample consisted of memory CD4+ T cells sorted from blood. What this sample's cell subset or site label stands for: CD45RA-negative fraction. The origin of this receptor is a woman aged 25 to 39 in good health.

The nucleotide sequence is given as TGCGCCAGCAGCCTCCATAACAGGGAGGGGGAGACCCAGTACTTC. Protein translation: CASSLHNREGETQYF. The rearrangement joined TRBV5-1 to TRBJ2-5; TRBD2 could be the D gene, as 7 bases match. CDR3 length: 15 amino acids, cysteine to phenylalanine. The read is trimmed to its CDR3 DNA, 45 bases read in frame from base 1. Cut back by 4 bases and 5 bases, the V and J ends lie 18 bases apart. CDR1 and CDR2 were assigned from the germline V gene as SGHRS and YFSETQ.